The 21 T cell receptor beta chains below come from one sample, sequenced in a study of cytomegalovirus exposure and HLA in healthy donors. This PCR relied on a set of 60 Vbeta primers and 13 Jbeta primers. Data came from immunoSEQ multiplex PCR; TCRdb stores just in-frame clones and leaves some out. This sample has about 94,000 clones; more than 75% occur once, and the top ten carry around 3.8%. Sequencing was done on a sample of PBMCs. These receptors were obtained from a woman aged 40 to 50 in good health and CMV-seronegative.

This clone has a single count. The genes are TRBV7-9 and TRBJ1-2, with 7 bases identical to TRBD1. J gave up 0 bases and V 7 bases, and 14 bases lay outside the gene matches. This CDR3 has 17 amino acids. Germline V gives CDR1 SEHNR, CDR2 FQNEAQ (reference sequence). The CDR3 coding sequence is TGTGCCAGCAACACTCGGACAGGCGTAGAATCTAACTATGGCTACACCTTC. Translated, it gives CASNTRTGVESNYGYTF.

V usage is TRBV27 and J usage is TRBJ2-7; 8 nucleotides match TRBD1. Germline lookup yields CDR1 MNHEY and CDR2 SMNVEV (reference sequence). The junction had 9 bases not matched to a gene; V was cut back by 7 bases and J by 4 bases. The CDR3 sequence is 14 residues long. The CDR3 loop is CASKPGQGRYEQYF. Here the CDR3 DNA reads TGTGCCAGCAAACCCGGACAGGGAAGGTACGAGCAGTACTTC.

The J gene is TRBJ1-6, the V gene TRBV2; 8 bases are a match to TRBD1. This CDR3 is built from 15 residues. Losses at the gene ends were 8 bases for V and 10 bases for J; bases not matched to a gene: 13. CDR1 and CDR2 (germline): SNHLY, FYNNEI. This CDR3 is CASLGTGSMGSPLHF. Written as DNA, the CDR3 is TGTGCCAGCTTGGGGACAGGCTCGATGGGGTCACCCCTCCACTTT.

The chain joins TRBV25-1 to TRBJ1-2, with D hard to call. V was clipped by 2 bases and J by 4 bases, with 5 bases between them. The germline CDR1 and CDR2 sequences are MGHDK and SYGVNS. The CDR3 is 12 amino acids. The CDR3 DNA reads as TGTGCCAGCAGTGAAGGCGGCTATGGCTACACCTTC. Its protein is CASSEGGYGYTF.

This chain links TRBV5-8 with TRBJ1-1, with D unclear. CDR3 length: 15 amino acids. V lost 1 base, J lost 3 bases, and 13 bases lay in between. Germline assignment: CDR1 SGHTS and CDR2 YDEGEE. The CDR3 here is CASSLQNGMDTEAFF. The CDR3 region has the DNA TGTGCCAGCAGCTTGCAGAACGGGATGGACACTGAAGCTTTCTTT.

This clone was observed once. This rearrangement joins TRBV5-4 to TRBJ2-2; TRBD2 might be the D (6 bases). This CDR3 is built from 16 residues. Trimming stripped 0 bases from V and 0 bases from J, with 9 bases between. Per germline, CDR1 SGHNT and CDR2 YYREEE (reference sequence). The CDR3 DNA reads TGTGCCAGCAGCTTGGTGGGGGGAGCGAACACCGGGGAGCTGTTTTTT. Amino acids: CASSLVGGANTGELFF.

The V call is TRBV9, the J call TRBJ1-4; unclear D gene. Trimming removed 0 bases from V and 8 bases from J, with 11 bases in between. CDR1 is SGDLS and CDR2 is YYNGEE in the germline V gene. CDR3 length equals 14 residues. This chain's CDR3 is CASSVGDFGEKLFF. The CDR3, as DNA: TGTGCCAGCAGCGTAGGAGACTTCGGGGAAAAACTGTTTTTT.

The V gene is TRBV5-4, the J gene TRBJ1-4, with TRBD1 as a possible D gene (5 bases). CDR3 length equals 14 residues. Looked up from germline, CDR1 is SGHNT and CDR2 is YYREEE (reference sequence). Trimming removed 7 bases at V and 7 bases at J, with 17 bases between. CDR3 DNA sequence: TGTGCCAGCGGCCAATCCCAGGGAATTGAAAAACTGTTTTTT. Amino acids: CASGQSQGIEKLFF. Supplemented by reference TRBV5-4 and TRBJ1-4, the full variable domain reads ETGVTQSPTHLIKTRGQQVTLRCSSQSGHNTVSWYQQALGQGPQFIFQYYREEENGRGNFPPRFSGLQFPNYSSELNVNALELDDSALYLCASGQSQGIEKLFFGSGTQLSVL.

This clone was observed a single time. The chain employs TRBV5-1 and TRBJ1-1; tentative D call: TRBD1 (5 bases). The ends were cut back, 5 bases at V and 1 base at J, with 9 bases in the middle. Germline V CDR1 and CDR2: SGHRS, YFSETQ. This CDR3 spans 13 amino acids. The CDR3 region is CASRGGTNTEAFF. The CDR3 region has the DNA TGCGCCAGCAGGGGGGGGACGAACACTGAAGCTTTCTTT.

CDR3: CSVTRTGRETQYF. CDR3 coding DNA: TGCAGCGTCACCAGGACAGGGAGGGAGACCCAGTACTTC. The chain has TRBV29-1 and TRBJ2-5; 8 bases are a match to TRBD1. Germline assignment: CDR1 SQVTM and CDR2 ANQGSEA. With 6 bases clipped from V and 5 bases from J, the junction kept 8 bases outside the gene matches. This CDR3 has 13 residues. Together with reference TRBV29-1 and TRBJ2-5, the CDR3 gives the full variable domain: SAVISQKPSRDICQRGTSLTIQCQVDSQVTMMFWYRQQPGQSLTLIATANQGSEATYESGFVIDKFPISRPNLTFSTLTVSNMSPEDSSIYLCSVTRTGRETQYFGPGTRLLVL.

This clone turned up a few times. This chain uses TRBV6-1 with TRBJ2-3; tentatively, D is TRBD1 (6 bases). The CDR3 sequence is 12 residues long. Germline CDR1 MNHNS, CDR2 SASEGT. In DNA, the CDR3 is TGTGGCATACAGGGAAGCACAGATACGCAGTATTTT. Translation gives CGIQGSTDTQYF.

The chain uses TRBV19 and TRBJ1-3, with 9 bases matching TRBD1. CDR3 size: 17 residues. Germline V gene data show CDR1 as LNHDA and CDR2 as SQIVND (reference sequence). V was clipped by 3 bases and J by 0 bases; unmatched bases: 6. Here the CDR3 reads CASSMTGTGFSGNTIYF. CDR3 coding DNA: TGTGCCAGTAGTATGACCGGGACAGGGTTCTCTGGAAACACCATATATTTT.

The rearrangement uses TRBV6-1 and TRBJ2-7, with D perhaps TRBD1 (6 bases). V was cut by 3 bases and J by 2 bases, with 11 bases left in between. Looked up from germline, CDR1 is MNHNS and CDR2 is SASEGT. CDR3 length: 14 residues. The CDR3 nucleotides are TGTGCCAGCAGTGATCGTGGGGGCCCCTACGAGCAGTACTTC. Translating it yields CASSDRGGPYEQYF.

The CDR3 bases are TGTGCCAGCAGTGAGGTTTTTAGGACAGGGACTTACGAGCAGTACTTC. This encodes CASSEVFRTGTYEQYF. The gene calls are TRBV6-1 and TRBJ2-7; 8 nucleotides line up with TRBD1. This CDR3 is 16 amino acids long. CDR1 and CDR2 from the germline V gene are MNHNS and SASEGT. V shed 3 bases and J 4 bases; nucleotides not matched to a gene: 11.

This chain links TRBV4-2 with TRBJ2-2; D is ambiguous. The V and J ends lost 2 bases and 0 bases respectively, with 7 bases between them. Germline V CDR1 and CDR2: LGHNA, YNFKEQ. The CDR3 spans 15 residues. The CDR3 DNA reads TGTGCCAGCAGCCAATCCCCCGCGAACACCGGGGAGCTGTTTTTT. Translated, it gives CASSQSPANTGELFF.

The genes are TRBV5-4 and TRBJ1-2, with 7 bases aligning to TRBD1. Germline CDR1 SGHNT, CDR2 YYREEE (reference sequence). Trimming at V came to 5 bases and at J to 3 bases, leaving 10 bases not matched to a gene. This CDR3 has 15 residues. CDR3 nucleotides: TGTGCCAGCAGACTAGAGAACAGGGGAGACTATGGCTACACCTTC. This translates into CASRLENRGDYGYTF.

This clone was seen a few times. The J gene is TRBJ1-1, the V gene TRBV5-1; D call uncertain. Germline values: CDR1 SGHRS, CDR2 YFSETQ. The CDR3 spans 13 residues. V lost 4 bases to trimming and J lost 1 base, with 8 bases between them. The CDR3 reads CASSREENTEAFF. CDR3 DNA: TGCGCCAGCAGCAGGGAGGAGAACACTGAAGCTTTCTTT. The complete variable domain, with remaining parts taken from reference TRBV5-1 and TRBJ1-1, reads KAGVTQTPRYLIKTRGQQVTLSCSPISGHRSVSWYQQTPGQGLQFLFEYFSETQRNKGNFPGRFSGRQFSNSRSEMNVSTLELGDSALYLCASSREENTEAFFGQGTRLTVV.

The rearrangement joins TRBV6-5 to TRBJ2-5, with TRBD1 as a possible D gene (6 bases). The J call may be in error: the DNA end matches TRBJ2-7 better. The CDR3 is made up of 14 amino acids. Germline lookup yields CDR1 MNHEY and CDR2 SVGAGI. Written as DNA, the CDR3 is TGTGCCAGCAGTACTAGACAGGAGACCTACGAGCAGTACTTC. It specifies CASSTRQETYEQYF.

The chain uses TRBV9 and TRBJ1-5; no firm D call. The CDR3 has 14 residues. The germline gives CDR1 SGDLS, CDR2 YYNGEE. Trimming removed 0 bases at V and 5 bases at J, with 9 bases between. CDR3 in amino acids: CASSVDPEDQPQHF. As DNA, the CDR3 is TGTGCCAGCAGCGTAGATCCGGAGGATCAGCCCCAGCATTTT.

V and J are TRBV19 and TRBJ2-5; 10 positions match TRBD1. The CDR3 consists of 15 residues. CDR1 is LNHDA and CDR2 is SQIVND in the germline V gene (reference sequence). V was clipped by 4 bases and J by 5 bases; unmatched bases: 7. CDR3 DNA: TGTGCCAGTAGTACTGACAGGGGGCCGCGGGAGACCCAGTACTTC. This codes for CASSTDRGPRETQYF.

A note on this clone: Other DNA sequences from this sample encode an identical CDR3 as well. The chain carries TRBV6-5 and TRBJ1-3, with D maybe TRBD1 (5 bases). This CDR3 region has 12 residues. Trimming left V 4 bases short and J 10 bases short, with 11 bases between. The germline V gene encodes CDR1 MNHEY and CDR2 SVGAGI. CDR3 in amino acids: CASSSTGGTIYF. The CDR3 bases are TGTGCCAGCAGTTCCACCGGGGGGACCATATATTTT.